A single TCR beta chain is shown here with its context. Its antigen is not identified. The sample is drawn from a study of shared clonotypes between healthy human individuals. Whole-study findings and limits: Lower generation probabilities were found for non-shared clonotypes than for those shared by all four donors.

The CDR3 covers 15 residues. Germline CDR1 reads SNHLY; CDR2 reads FYNNEI. V lost 1 base, J lost 5 bases, and 6 bases stayed unmatched. The donors were all Caucasian adults (living in Nashville, Tennessee). Sequenced by immunoSEQ multiplex PCR; TCRdb stores in-frame clones only, minus some. The sample has under 2.5 million clones, about 90% seen once; the top ten hold approximately 0.4%. Sequenced sample: naive CD4+ T cells from PBMCs. Subset in this sample: CD45RA+ positively selected. The sequence was collected from a man aged 18 to 30 in good health. Some clones in this sample may be carry-over from other donors' samples. V is TRBV2 and J is TRBJ2-5; 8 bases are shared with TRBD1. The CDR3 DNA reads as TGTGCCAGCAGTGAAGGCAGGGGGCTAGGGGAGACCCAGTACTTC. Protein sequence: CASSEGRGLGETQYF.